Reported below is one T cell receptor beta chain. The data are from a study of T cells in localized non-small cell lung cancer. V lost 6 bases and J lost 6; bases outside the gene matches: 3. Germline CDR1 reads SQVTM; CDR2 reads ANQGSEA. CDR3 length: 12 amino acids. Here immunoSEQ multiplex PCR was the method, and the copy in TCRdb shows in-frame clones only, minus some. The table lists approximately 26,000 clones, 85% to 95% of them singletons. The clonotype was recovered from a female donor of 60 years or more with stage II squamous cell lung carcinoma. This rearrangement joins TRBV29-1 to TRBJ2-7, with TRBD1 matching over 12 bases. Here the sequenced sample was peripheral blood, taken before any cancer treatment. The CDR3 sequence: CSVGDRGLEQYF. CDR3 coding DNA: TGCAGCGTCGGGGACAGGGGGCTCGAGCAGTACTTC.